Below, 11 T cell receptor beta chains from the same sample are listed, as sequenced in a study of cytotoxic CD8 clonotypes in ibrutinib-treated CLL. The table came from immunoSEQ multiplex PCR; TCRdb's copy has only in-frame clones and leaves some out. The sample has roughly 160,000 clones, 81% seen once. The sequencing used PBMCs, collected after 12 months of ibrutinib treatment. The origin of the receptors is a human donor with chronic lymphocytic leukemia.

The chain employs TRBV7-6 and TRBJ2-2, with 7 bases that match TRBD2. Germline V lookup: CDR1 SGHVS, CDR2 FNYEAQ. The CDR3 is 16 amino acids. The V gene end was trimmed by 1 base and the J gene end by 1 base; junction bases not matched to a gene: 3. CDR3 DNA sequence: TGTGCCAGCAGCTTAGAGGCGGGAGAGAACACCGGGGAGCTGTTTTTT. Its translation: CASSLEAGENTGELFF.

This clone was picked up one time. V gene TRBV5-1 combines with J gene TRBJ2-1, with D perhaps TRBD1 or TRBD2 (5 bases each). CDR3 length equals 15 residues. Trimming shortened V by 0 bases and J by 5 bases, and 12 bases separated the two germline ends. CDR1 SGHRS and CDR2 YFSETQ come from the germline V gene. The chain's CDR3 is CASSLVGTADNEQFF. DNA of the CDR3: TGCGCCAGCAGCTTGGTGGGGACCGCAGACAATGAGCAGTTCTTC.

The gene calls are TRBV5-1 and TRBJ2-7; D may be TRBD2 (5 bases). V lost 4 bases to trimming and J lost 6 bases, with 17 bases between them. CDR3 length: 14 amino acids. Germline V gene sequence: CDR1 SGHRS, CDR2 YFSETQ. CDR3 sequence reads: CASSLSGVETEQYF. The CDR3 DNA reads as TGCGCCAGCAGCCTCTCCGGGGTTGAAACCGAGCAGTACTTC.

The V gene is TRBV30, the J gene TRBJ2-7; 8 bases are shared with TRBD1. After removal of 3 bases from V and 3 bases from J, the junction contained 7 bases not matched to a gene. This CDR3 is built from 14 residues. The germline CDR1 and CDR2 sequences are GTSNPN and SVGIG (reference sequence). The CDR3 DNA follows: TGTGCCTGGAGCCCGGGACAGGACGGCTACGAGCAGTACTTC. It encodes CAWSPGQDGYEQYF.

The sample holds many counts of this clone. The V and J genes are TRBV7-8 and TRBJ1-5; 7 positions agree with TRBD1. Germline trimming cut 5 bases from V and 2 bases from J; bases unmatched to any gene: 9. There are 16 residues in the CDR3. Germline CDR1 SGHVS, CDR2 FQNEAQ. The CDR3 spells CASSPDRVSGNQPQHF. CDR3 nucleotide sequence: TGTGCCAGCAGCCCAGACAGGGTTAGTGGCAATCAGCCCCAGCATTTT.

This clone has a single count. The chain is built from TRBV30 and TRBJ1-3; D call uncertain. The germline gives CDR1 GTSNPN, CDR2 SVGIG (reference sequence). V lost 0 bases and J lost 2, with 2 bases in between. This CDR3 contains 12 residues. This CDR3 reads CAWSVAGNTIYF. DNA of the CDR3: TGTGCCTGGAGTGTAGCTGGAAACACCATATATTTT.

The chain links TRBV11-3 to TRBJ2-3, with 9 positions matching TRBD2. CDR3 length: 16 amino acids. The junction had 4 bases not matched to a gene; V was cut back by 1 base and J by 2 bases. Germline loops: CDR1 SGHNT, CDR2 YENEEA. CDR3 coding DNA: TGTGCCAGCAGCTTAGGCGCGGGGGGGACCACAGATACGCAGTATTTT. This translates into CASSLGAGGTTDTQYF.

The V call is TRBV4-2, the J call TRBJ1-1; D might be TRBD1 (5 bases). This CDR3 region has 13 residues. The germline V and J ends were trimmed by 0 bases and 11 bases, with 13 bases remaining between them. Germline CDR1 and CDR2: LGHNA and YNFKEQ. CDR3 sequence (DNA): TGTGCCAGCAGCCAAGACGGGGCGAGTCGGGCTTTCTTT. Protein: CASSQDGASRAFF.

This clone was observed once. This sequence joins TRBV7-6 and TRBJ2-3; D is possibly TRBD1 or TRBD2 (5 bases each). The length of the CDR3 is 15 residues. V was trimmed by 7 bases and J by 3 bases, leaving 17 bases between them. From germline, CDR1 is SGHVS and CDR2 FNYEAQ. The CDR3 is CASTLRGGGTDTQYF. CDR3 nucleotides: TGTGCCAGCACCCTTCGGGGCGGAGGAACAGATACGCAGTATTTT.

This rearrangement joins TRBV28 to TRBJ2-7; D is ambiguous. This CDR3 region has 11 residues. Trimming pared 4 bases from V and 3 bases from J, leaving 4 bases between. Per germline, CDR1 MDHEN and CDR2 SYDVKM. CDR3 in amino acids: CASSSDYEQYF. As DNA, the CDR3 is TGTGCCAGCAGTTCGGACTACGAGCAGTACTTC.

The V and J genes are TRBV7-9 and TRBJ2-7; D is uncertain. Germline V gene data show CDR1 as SEHNR and CDR2 as FQNEAQ (reference sequence). The CDR3 extends over 14 amino acids. V lost 3 bases, J lost 0 bases, and 9 bases lay in between. The DNA for the CDR3 is TGTGCCAGCAGCTTCGGACGGCTCTCCTACGAGCAGTACTTC. Its translation is CASSFGRLSYEQYF.